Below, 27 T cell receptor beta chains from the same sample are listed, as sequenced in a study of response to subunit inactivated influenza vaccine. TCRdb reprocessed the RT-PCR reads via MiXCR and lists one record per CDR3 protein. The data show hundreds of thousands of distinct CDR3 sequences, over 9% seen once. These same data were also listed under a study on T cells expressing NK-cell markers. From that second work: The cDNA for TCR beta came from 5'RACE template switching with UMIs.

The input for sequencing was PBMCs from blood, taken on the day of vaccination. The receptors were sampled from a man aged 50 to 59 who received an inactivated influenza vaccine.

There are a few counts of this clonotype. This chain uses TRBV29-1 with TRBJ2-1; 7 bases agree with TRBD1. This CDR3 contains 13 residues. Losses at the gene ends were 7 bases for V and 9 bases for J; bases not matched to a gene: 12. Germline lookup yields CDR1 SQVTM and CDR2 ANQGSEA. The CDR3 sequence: CSARETGLSEQFF. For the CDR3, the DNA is TGCAGCGCCCGAGAGACAGGGCTCAGTGAGCAGTTCTTC.

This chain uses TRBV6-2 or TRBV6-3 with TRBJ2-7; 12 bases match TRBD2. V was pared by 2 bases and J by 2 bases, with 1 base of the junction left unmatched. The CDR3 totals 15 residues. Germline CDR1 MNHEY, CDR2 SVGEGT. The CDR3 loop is CASSYPSGGAYEQYF. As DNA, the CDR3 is TGTGCCAGCAGTTACCCTAGCGGGGGGGCCTACGAGCAGTACTTC.

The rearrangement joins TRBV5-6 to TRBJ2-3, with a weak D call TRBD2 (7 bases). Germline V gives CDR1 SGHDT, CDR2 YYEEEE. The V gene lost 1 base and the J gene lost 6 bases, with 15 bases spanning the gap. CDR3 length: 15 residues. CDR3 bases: TGTGCCAGCAGCTTGCAGCGGGGACACGGGGATACGCAGTATTTT. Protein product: CASSLQRGHGDTQYF. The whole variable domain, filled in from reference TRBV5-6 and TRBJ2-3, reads DAGVTQSPTHLIKTRGQQVTLRCSPKSGHDTVSWYQQALGQGPQFIFQYYEEEERQRGNFPDRFSGHQFPNYSSELNVNALLLGDSALYLCASSLQRGHGDTQYFGPGTRLTVL.

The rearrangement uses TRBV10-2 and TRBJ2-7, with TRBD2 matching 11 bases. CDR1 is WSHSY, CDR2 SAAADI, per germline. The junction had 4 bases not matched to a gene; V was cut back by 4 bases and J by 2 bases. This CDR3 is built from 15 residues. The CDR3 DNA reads TGCGCCAGCAGTGGTCTAGCGGGGGGAACCTACGAGCAGTACTTC. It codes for CASSGLAGGTYEQYF.

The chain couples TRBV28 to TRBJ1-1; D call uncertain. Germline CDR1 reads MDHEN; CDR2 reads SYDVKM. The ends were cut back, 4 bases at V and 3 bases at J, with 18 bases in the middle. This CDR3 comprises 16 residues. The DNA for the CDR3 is TGTGCCAGCAGTTATCCATCCGGGAAGCGGTACACTGAAGCTTTCTTT. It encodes CASSYPSGKRYTEAFF.

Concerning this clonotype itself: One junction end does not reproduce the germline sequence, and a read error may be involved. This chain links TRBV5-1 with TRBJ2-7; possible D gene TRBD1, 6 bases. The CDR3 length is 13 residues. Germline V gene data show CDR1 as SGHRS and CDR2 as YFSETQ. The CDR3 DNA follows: TGCGCCAGCAGCGGGACACCGTCCTACGAGCAGTGCTTC. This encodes CASSGTPSYEQCF.

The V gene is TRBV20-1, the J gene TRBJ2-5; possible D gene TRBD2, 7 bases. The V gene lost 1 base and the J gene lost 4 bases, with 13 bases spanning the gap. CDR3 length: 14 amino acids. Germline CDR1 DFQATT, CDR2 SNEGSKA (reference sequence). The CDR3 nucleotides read TGCAGTGCTAGAGCCCAGGGGAGGGGAGAGACCCAGTACTTC. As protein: CSARAQGRGETQYF.

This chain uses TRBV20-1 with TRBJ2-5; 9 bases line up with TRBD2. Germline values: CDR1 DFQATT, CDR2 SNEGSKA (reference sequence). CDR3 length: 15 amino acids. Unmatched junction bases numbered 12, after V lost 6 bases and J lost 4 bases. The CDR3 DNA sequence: TGCAGTGCACTACCTCTTGCGGGAGGGGCAGAGACCCAGTACTTC. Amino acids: CSALPLAGGAETQYF.

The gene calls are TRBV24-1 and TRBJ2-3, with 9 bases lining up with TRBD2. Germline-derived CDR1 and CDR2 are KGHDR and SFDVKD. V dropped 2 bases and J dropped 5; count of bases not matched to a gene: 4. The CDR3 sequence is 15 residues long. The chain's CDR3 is CATSDSASGEDTQYF. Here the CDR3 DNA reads TGTGCCACCAGTGATTCGGCTAGCGGGGAAGATACGCAGTATTTT.

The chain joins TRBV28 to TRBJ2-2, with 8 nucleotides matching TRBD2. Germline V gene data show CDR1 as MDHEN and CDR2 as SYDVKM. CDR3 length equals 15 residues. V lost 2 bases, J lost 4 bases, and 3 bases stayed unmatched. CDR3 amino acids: CASSLSTSGTGELFF. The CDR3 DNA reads TGTGCCAGCAGTTTAAGTACTAGCGGCACCGGGGAGCTGTTTTTT.

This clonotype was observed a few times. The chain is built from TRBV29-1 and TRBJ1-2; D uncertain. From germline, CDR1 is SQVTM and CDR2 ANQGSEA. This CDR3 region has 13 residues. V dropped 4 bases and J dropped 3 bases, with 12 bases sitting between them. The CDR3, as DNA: TGCAGCGTTGGAAAGGGAGGCGACTATGGCTACACCTTC. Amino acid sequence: CSVGKGGDYGYTF.

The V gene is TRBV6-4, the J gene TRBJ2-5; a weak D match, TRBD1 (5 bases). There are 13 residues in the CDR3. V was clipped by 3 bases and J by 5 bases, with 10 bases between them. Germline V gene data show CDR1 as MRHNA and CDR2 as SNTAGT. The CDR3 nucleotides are TGTGCCAGCAGTGAATGGGGCCCCGAGACCCAGTACTTC. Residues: CASSEWGPETQYF.

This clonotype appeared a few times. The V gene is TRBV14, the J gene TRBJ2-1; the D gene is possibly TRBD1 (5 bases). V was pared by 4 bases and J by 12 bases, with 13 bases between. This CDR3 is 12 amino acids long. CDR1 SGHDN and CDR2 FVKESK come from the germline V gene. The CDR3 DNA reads TGTGCCAGCAGCCCAGGCCCCAGGGCGCAGTTCTTC. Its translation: CASSPGPRAQFF.

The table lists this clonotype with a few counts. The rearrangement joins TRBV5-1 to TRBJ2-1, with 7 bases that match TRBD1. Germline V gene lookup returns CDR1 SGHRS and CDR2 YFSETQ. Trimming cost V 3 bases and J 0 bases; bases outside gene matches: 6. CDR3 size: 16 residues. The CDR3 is CASSSHRGSSYNEQFF. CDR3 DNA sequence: TGCGCCAGCAGCTCACACAGGGGAAGCTCCTACAATGAGCAGTTCTTC.

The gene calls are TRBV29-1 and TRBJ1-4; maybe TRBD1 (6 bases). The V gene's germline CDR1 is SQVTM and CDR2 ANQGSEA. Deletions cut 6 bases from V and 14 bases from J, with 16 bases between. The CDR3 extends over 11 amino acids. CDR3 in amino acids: CSVGAQGRLFF. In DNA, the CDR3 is TGCAGCGTCGGGGCGCAGGGGAGGCTGTTTTTT.

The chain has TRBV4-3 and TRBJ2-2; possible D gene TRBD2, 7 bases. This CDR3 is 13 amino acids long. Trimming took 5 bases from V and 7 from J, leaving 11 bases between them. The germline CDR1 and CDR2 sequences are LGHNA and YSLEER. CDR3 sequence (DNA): TGCGCCAGCAGCTGGGGGGGGCTCGGGGAGCTGTTTTTT. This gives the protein CASSWGGLGELFF.

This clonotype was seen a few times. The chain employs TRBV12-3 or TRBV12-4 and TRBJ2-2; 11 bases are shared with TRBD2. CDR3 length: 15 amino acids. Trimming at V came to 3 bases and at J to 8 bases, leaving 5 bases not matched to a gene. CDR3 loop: CASSLTSGVKGELFF. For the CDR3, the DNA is TGTGCCAGCAGTTTGACTAGCGGGGTAAAAGGGGAGCTGTTTTTT.

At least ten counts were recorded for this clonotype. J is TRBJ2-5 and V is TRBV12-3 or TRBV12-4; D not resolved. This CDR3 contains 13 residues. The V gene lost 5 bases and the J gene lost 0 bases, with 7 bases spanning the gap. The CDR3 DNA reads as TGTGCCAGCAGTCGATCGTACCAAGAGACCCAGTACTTC. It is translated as CASSRSYQETQYF.

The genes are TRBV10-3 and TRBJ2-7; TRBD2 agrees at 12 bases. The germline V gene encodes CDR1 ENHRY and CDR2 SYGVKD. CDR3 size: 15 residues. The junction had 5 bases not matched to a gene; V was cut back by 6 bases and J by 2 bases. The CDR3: CAIRGPSGGAYEQYF. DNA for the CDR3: TGTGCCATCAGGGGGCCTAGCGGGGGGGCCTACGAGCAGTACTTC.

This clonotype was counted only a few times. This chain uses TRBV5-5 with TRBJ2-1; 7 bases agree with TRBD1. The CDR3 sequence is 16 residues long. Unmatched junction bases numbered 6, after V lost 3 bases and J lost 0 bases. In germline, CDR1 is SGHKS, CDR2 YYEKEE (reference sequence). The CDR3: CASSWGQPSSYNEQFF. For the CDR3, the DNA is TGTGCCAGCAGCTGGGGACAGCCGAGCTCCTACAATGAGCAGTTCTTC. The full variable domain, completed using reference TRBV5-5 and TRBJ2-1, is DAGVTQSPTHLIKTRGQQVTLRCSPISGHKSVSWYQQVLGQGPQFIFQYYEKEERGRGNFPDRFSARQFPNYSSELNVNALLLGDSALYLCASSWGQPSSYNEQFFGPGTRLTVL.

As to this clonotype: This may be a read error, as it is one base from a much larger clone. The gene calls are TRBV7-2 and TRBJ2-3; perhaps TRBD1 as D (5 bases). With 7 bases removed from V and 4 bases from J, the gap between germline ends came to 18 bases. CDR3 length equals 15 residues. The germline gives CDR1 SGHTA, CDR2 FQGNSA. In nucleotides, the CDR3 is TGTGCCAGCACCCAAGCAGGGTGGGGTTCAGATACGCAGTATTTT. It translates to CASTQAGWGSDTQYF.

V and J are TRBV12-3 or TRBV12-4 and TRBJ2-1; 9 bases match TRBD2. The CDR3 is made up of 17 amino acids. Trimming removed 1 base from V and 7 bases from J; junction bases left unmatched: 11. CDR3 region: CASSLGLGAGGVNEQFF. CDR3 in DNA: TGTGCCAGCAGTTTAGGATTGGGGGCGGGGGGGGTTAATGAGCAGTTCTTC.

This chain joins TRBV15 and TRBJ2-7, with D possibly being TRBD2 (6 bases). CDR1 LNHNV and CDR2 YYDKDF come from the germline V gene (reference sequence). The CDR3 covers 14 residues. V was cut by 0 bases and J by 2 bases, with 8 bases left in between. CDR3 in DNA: TGTGCCACCAGCAGAGATAGCGGTACCTACGAGCAGTACTTC. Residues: CATSRDSGTYEQYF.

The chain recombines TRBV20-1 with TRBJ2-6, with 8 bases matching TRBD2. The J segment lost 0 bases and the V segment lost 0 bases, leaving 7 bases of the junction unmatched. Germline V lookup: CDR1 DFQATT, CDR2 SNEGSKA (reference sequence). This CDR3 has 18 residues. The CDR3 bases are TGCAGTGCTAGAGATTCTAGCGGGTTCAGCTCTGGGGCCAACGTCCTGACTTTC. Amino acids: CSARDSSGFSSGANVLTF.

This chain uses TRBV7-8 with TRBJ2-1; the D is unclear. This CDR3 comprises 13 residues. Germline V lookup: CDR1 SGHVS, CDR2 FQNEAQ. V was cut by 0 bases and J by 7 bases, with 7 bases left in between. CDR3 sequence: CASSLARMNEQFF. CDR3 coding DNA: TGTGCCAGCAGCTTAGCAAGGATGAATGAGCAGTTCTTC.

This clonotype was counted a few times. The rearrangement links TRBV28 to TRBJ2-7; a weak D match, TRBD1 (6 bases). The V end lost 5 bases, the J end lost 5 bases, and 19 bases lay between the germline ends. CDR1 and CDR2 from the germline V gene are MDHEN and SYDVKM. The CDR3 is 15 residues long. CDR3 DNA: TGTGCCAGCAGTCCCGCACAGCTGGGGGCGGACGAGCAGTACTTC. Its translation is CASSPAQLGADEQYF.

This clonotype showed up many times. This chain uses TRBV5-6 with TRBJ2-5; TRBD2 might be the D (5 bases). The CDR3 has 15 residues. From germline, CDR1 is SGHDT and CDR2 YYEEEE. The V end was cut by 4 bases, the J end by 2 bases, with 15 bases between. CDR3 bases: TGTGCCAGCAGCCTACGGACTGTCTCACAAGAGACCCAGTACTTC. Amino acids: CASSLRTVSQETQYF.